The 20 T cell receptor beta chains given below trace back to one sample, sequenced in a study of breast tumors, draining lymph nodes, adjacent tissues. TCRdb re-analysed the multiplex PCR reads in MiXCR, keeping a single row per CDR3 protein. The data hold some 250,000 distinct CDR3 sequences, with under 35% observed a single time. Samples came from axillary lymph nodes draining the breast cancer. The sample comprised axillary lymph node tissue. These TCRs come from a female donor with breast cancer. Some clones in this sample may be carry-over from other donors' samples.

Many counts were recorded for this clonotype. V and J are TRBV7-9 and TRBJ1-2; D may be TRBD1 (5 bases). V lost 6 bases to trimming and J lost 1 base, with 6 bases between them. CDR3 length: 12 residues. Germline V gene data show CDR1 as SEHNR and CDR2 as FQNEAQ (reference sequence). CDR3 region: CASRTDNYGYTF. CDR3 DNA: TGTGCCAGCAGGACAGATAACTATGGCTACACCTTC.

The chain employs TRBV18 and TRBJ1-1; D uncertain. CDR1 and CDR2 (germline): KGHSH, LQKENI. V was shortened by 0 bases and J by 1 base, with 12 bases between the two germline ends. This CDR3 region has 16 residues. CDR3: CASSPPVRRGNTEAFF. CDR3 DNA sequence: TGTGCCAGCTCACCACCGGTGAGGAGAGGGAACACTGAAGCTTTCTTT.

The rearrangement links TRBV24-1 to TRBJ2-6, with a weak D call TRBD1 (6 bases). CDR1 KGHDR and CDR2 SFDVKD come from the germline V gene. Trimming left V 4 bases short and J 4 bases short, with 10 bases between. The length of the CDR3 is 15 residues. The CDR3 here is CATSEPGTGANVLTF. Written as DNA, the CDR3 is TGTGCCACCAGTGAACCCGGGACAGGGGCCAACGTCCTGACTTTC.

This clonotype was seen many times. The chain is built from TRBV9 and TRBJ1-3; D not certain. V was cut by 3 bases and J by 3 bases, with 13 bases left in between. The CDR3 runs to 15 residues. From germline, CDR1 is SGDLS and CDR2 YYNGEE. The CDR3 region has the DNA TGTGCCAGCAGCGCAACTACAGTGGGTGGAAACACCATATATTTT. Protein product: CASSATTVGGNTIYF.

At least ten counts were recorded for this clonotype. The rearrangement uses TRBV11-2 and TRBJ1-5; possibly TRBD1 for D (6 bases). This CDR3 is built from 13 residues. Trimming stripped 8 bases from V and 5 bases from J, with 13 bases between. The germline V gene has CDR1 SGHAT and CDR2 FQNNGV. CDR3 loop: CASANRQDQPQHF. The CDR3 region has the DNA TGTGCCAGCGCTAACAGACAGGATCAGCCCCAGCATTTT.

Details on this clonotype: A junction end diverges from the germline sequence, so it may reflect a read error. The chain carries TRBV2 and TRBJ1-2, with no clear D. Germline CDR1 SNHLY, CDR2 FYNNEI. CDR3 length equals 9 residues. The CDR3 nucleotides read TGTGCCAGCAGTGTGAGCTATACCTTC. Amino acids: CASSVSYTF.

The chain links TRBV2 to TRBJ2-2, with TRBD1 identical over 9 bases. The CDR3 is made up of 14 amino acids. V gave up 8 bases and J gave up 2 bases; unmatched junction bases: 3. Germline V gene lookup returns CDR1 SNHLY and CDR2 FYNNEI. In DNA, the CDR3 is TGTGCCAGCGGGACAGGGCTAAACACCGGGGAGCTGTTTTTT. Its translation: CASGTGLNTGELFF.

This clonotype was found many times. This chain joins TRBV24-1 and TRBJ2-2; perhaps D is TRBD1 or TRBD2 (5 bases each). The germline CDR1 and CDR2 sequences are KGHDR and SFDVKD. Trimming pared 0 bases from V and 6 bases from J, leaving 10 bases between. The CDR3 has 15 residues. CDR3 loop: CATSDLGAGPGELFF. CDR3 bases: TGTGCCACCAGTGATTTGGGGGCGGGCCCCGGGGAGCTGTTTTTT.

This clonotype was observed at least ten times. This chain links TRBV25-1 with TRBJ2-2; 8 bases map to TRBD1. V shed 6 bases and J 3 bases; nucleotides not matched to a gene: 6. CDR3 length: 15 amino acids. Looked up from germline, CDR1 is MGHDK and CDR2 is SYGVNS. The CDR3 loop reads CASRRTGSHTGELFF. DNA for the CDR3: TGTGCCAGCAGAAGGACAGGGAGTCACACCGGGGAGCTGTTTTTT.

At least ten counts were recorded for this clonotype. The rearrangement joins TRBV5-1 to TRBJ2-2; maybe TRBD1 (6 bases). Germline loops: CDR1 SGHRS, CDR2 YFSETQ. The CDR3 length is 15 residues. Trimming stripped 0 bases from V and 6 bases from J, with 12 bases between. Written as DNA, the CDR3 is TGCGCCAGCAGCTTGGCCGGGACACGGGCCGGGGAGCTGTTTTTT. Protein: CASSLAGTRAGELFF.

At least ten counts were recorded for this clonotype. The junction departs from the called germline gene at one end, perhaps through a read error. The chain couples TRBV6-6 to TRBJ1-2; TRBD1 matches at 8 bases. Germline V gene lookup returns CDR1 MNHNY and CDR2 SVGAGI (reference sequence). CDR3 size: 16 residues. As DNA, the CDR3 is TGTGCCAGCAGTCACTCTCAGGGGGCTGGAGGGTATGGCTACACCTTC. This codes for CASSHSQGAGGYGYTF.

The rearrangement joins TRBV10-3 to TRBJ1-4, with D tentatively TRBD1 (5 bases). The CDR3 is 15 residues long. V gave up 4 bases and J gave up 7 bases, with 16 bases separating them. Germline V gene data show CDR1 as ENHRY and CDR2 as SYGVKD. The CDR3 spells CAISVVWGTLEKLFF. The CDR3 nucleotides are TGTGCCATCAGTGTTGTATGGGGCACCCTTGAAAAACTGTTTTTT.

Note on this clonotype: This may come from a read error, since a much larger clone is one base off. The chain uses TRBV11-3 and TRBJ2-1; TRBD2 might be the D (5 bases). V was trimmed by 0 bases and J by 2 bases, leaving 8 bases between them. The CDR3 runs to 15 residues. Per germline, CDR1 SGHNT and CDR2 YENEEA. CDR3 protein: CASSLDSGTYNEQFF. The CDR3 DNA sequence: TGTGCCAGCAGCTTAGATTCCGGGACCTACAATGAGCAGTTCTTC.

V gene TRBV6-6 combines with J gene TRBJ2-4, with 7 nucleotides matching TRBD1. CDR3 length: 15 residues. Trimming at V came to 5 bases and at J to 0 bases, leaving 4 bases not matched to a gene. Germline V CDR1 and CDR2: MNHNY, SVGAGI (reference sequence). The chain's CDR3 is CASSRDSLAKNIQYF. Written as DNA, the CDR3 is TGTGCCAGCAGTAGGGACAGTCTAGCCAAAAACATTCAGTACTTC.

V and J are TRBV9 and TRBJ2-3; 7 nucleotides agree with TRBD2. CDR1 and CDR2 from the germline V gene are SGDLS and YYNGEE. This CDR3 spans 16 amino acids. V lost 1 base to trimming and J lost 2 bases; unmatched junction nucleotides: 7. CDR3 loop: CASSVSRLASTDTQYF. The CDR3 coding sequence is TGTGCCAGCAGCGTAAGCAGACTAGCCTCCACAGATACGCAGTATTTT. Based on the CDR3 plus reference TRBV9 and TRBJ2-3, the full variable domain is DSGVTQTPKHLITATGQRVTLRCSPRSGDLSVYWYQQSLDQGLQFLIQYYNGEERAKGNILERFSAQQFPDLHSELNLSSLELGDSALYFCASSVSRLASTDTQYFGPGTRLTVL.

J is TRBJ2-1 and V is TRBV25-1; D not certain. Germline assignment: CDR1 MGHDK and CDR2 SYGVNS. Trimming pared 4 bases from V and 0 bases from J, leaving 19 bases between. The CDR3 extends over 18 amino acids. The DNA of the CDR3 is TGTGCCAGCAGTGCTAGAGTTGACGGGTGGAGCTCCTACAATGAGCAGTTCTTC. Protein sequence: CASSARVDGWSSYNEQFF.

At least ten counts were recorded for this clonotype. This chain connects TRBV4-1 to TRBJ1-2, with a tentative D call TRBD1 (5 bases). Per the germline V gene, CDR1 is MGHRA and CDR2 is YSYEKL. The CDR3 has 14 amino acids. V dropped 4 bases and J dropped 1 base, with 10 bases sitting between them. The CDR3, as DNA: TGCGCCAGCAGCCCTAGAGACAGTAACTATGGCTACACCTTC. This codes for CASSPRDSNYGYTF.

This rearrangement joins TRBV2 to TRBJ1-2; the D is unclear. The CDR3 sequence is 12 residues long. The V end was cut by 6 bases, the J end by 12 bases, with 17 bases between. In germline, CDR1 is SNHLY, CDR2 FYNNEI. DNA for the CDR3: TGTGCCAGCAGCCCGAGGACGTCTGGAAACACCTTC. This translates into CASSPRTSGNTF.

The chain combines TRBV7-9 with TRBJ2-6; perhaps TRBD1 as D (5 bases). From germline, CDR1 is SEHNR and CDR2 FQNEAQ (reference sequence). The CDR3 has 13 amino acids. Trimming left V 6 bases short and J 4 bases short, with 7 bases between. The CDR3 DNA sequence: TGTGCCAGCAGGCGACAGGGGGCCAACGTCCTGACTTTC. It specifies CASRRQGANVLTF.

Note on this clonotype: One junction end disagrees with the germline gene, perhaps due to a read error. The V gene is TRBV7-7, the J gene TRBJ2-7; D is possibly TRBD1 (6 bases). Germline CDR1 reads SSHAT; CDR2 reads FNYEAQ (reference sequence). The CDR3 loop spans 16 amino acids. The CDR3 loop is CASSFTGPSRGYEQYF. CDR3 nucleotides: TGTGCTAGCAGTTTCACAGGCCCTAGCAGGGGTTACGAGCAGTACTTC.